This T cell receptor beta chain was recorded in a study of blood T cell repertoires in COVID-19. Looking at the study overall: COVID-19 samples, acute and convalescent, were from the United States, Italy and Spain.

Germline loops: CDR1 DFQATT, CDR2 SNEGSKA (reference sequence). Trimming left V 0 bases short and J 8 bases short, with 7 bases between. The CDR3 length is 11 residues. Here immunoSEQ multiplex PCR was the method, and the copy in TCRdb shows in-frame clones only, minus some. The sample carries approximately 140,000 clones, approximately 80% recorded once. Sequencing was carried out using peripheral blood. The TCR was taken from a woman older than 75 in a cohort sampled during active or convalescent COVID-19. The gene calls are TRBV20-1 and TRBJ1-1; possible D gene TRBD1, 6 bases. The CDR3 DNA sequence: TGCAGTGCTAGAGATGACAGGGAAGCTTTCTTT. It specifies CSARDDREAFF.